Each of the 16 T cell receptor beta chains below was sequenced from the same sample in a study of cytomegalovirus exposure and HLA in healthy donors. It was with 60 Vbeta and 13 Jbeta primers that the PCR ran. This table comes from immunoSEQ multiplex PCR, and its TCRdb copy is limited to in-frame clones, with some not included. The sample holds around 140,000 clones, approximately 84% seen once. Specimen: PBMCs. The receptors come from a woman aged 55-70 years in good health and CMV-seropositive.

The J gene is TRBJ2-1, the V gene TRBV7-9; TRBD2 matches at 8 bases. Germline V gene sequence: CDR1 SEHNR, CDR2 FQNEAQ (reference sequence). Trimming at V came to 4 bases and at J to 8 bases, leaving 16 bases not matched to a gene. This CDR3 has 17 residues. CDR3 sequence reads: CASSSDGLAGWSDEQFF. The CDR3 DNA follows: TGTGCCAGCAGCTCCGACGGACTAGCTGGGTGGAGCGATGAGCAGTTCTTC.

The rearrangement links TRBV13 to TRBJ2-2, with D perhaps matching TRBD2 (6 bases). The CDR3 runs to 16 residues. The germline V and J ends were trimmed by 3 bases and 4 bases, with 15 bases remaining between them. Germline-derived CDR1 and CDR2 are PRHDT and FYEKMQ (reference sequence). The CDR3 region is CASSFEAGTSTGELFF. Here the CDR3 DNA reads TGTGCCAGCAGCTTCGAAGCCGGGACTTCCACCGGGGAGCTGTTTTTT.

In its sample, this clone was seen a few times. The chain recombines TRBV2 with TRBJ1-1; D call uncertain. The CDR3 runs to 12 residues. The V and J ends lost 4 bases and 4 bases respectively, with 7 bases between them. CDR1 and CDR2 (germline): SNHLY, FYNNEI. The CDR3 nucleotides are TGTGCCAGCAGTGTAGAGGTCACTGAAGCTTTCTTT. Translating gives CASSVEVTEAFF.

The rearrangement uses TRBV5-8 and TRBJ2-1; TRBD2 matches at 9 bases. Germline V gene lookup returns CDR1 SGHTS and CDR2 YDEGEE. The CDR3 spans 15 residues. The V and J ends lost 3 bases and 9 bases, in that order; junction bases with no gene match: 10. CDR3 coding DNA: TGTGCCAGCAGCTCCTCCGGAGCGGGAGGTGTTGAGCAGTTCTTC. Its translation is CASSSSGAGGVEQFF.

CDR3 coding DNA: TGTGCCAGTAGTATCCTAGCGGGAGGGGCGCGAGAGACCCAGTACTTC. Translating gives CASSILAGGARETQYF. The rearrangement uses TRBV19 and TRBJ2-5; 12 bases match TRBD2. The CDR3 spans 16 residues. The germline gives CDR1 LNHDA, CDR2 SQIVND (reference sequence). The J segment lost 4 bases and the V segment lost 3 bases, leaving 6 bases of the junction unmatched.

The chain is built from TRBV13 and TRBJ2-2; 8 bases fit TRBD2. The junction had 5 bases not matched to a gene; V was cut back by 11 bases and J by 6 bases. In germline, CDR1 is PRHDT, CDR2 FYEKMQ (reference sequence). This CDR3 is 12 amino acids long. CDR3: CAGSGLAGELFF. CDR3 nucleotide sequence: TGTGCCGGATCGGGACTAGCCGGGGAGCTGTTTTTT.

The rearrangement links TRBV7-6 to TRBJ2-7, with 8 bases aligning to TRBD1. CDR1 and CDR2 from the germline V gene are SGHVS and FNYEAQ. CDR3 length: 15 residues. Germline trimming cut 5 bases from V and 3 bases from J; bases unmatched to any gene: 9. The CDR3, as DNA: TGTGCCAGCAGCCTGGGGACAGGCAACCGCTACGAGCAGTACTTC. This encodes CASSLGTGNRYEQYF.

The chain has TRBV25-1 and TRBJ2-7; a possible D gene is TRBD1 (6 bases). Germline CDR1 is MGHDK and CDR2 is SYGVNS. The CDR3 runs 15 residues. V was cut by 4 bases and J by 0 bases, with 13 bases left in between. CDR3 DNA: TGTGCCAGCAGTGGGAAACAGGGACCCTCCTACGAGCAGTACTTC. It translates to CASSGKQGPSYEQYF.

The chain combines TRBV7-3 with TRBJ2-3, with TRBD2 matching 12 bases. CDR3 length: 17 residues. J was trimmed by 0 bases and V by 2 bases; bases with no gene match: 3. The V gene's germline CDR1 is SGHTA and CDR2 FQGTGA. In DNA form, the CDR3 reads TGTGCCAGCAGCTTAGGACTAGCGGGATCTAGCACAGATACGCAGTATTTT. It specifies CASSLGLAGSSTDTQYF.

V is TRBV5-1 and J is TRBJ2-5; TRBD2 might be the D (6 bases). Germline-derived CDR1 and CDR2 are SGHRS and YFSETQ. CDR3 length equals 13 residues. Trimming took off 4 bases at V and 5 bases at J, with 12 bases between the two ends. CDR3 bases: TGCGCCAGCAGCCGGTGGGGGGATGAGACCCAGTACTTC. Translating gives CASSRWGDETQYF.

Only a few counts were recorded for this clone. The V gene is TRBV7-9, the J gene TRBJ2-7, with 10 bases identical to TRBD1. Per the germline V gene, CDR1 is SEHNR and CDR2 is FQNEAQ (reference sequence). The CDR3 has 14 residues. Germline trimming cut 3 bases from V and 5 bases from J; bases unmatched to any gene: 4. For the CDR3, the DNA is TGTGCCAGCAGCTTCGGGACAGGGGAGGACGAGCAGTACTTC. Translation: CASSFGTGEDEQYF.

The rearrangement joins TRBV7-8 to TRBJ2-7; D remains unclear. The germline V gene has CDR1 SGHVS and CDR2 FQNEAQ. V dropped 2 bases and J dropped 5 bases, with 4 bases sitting between them. The CDR3 runs 11 residues. CDR3 bases: TGTGCCAGCAGCTTATTCAACGAGCAGTACTTC. This sequence encodes CASSLFNEQYF.

The V call is TRBV9, the J call TRBJ2-1; 14 bases are shared with TRBD2. V shed 3 bases, J shed 7 bases, and the junction held 6 bases outside the gene matches. Germline V CDR1 and CDR2: SGDLS, YYNGEE. This CDR3 contains 16 residues. This CDR3 is CASSAPGTSGSNEQFF. As DNA, the CDR3 is TGTGCCAGCAGCGCTCCCGGGACTAGCGGGAGTAATGAGCAGTTCTTC.

This clone showed up just once. The chain carries TRBV4-3 and TRBJ2-7; 7 positions agree with TRBD2. There are 15 residues in the CDR3. Germline V lookup: CDR1 LGHNA, CDR2 YSLEER. The junction had 13 bases not matched to a gene; V was cut back by 4 bases and J by 7 bases. The CDR3 loop reads CASSRQTGPGGEQYF. For the CDR3, the DNA is TGCGCCAGCAGCCGACAGACTGGGCCCGGGGGGGAGCAGTACTTC.

V gene TRBV5-1 combines with J gene TRBJ2-7, with TRBD2 matching over 8 bases. The germline V gene has CDR1 SGHRS and CDR2 YFSETQ. This CDR3 is built from 14 residues. V lost 6 bases and J lost 2; bases outside the gene matches: 7. The CDR3 DNA sequence: TGCGCCAGCAAAAGCGGGAGTGGGACCTACGAGCAGTACTTC. It translates to CASKSGSGTYEQYF.

The chain couples TRBV5-8 to TRBJ1-2, with 7 positions matching TRBD1. This CDR3 spans 14 amino acids. Germline V gene lookup returns CDR1 SGHTS and CDR2 YDEGEE. Unmatched junction bases numbered 7, after V lost 4 bases and J lost 4 bases. The CDR3 DNA sequence: TGTGCCAGCAGCAAAAAGGGGGCCGGCTATGGCTACACCTTC. The encoded protein is CASSKKGAGYGYTF.